A selection of T cell receptor beta chains follows, all from one sample in a study of cytomegalovirus exposure and HLA in healthy donors. Clones were read by immunoSEQ multiplex PCR, and TCRdb kept only the in-frame ones, dropping some. The table shows some 60,000 clones, with roughly 94% occurring only once. The sample taken for sequencing was PBMCs. These receptors all come from a man aged 18-30 years in good health and CMV-seropositive. Each CDR3 is given with its conserved first and last residue. D genes are given only for firm matches. Part of the rows lack a size; the others show once, few, many or a class for expanded clones.

v_call	clone_size	j_call	d_call	cdr3_aa	cdr3_nt
TRBV2	NA	TRBJ1-5	NA	CASSPSQGRQPQHF	TGTGCCAGCAGTCCGTCCCAAGGGAGGCAGCCCCAGCATTTT
TRBV27	NA	TRBJ1-2	NA	CASKPGTSTTYGYTF	TGTGCCAGCAAACCCGGGACATCGACAACCTATGGCTACACCTTC
TRBV11-2	NA	TRBJ2-5	NA	CASSWTAAPYQETQYF	TGTGCCAGCAGCTGGACAGCGGCTCCATATCAAGAGACCCAGTACTTC
TRBV28	NA	TRBJ2-7	NA	CASSLSGLYEQYF	TGTGCCAGCAGTTTATCTGGACTGTACGAGCAGTACTTC
TRBV6-6	NA	TRBJ2-7	NA	CASSYSKRTAYEQYF	TGTGCCAGCAGTTACTCTAAGCGGACGGCCTACGAGCAGTACTTC
TRBV11-1	NA	TRBJ1-1	NA	CASSLDQALNTEAFF	TGTGCCAGCAGCTTAGACCAGGCGCTGAACACTGAAGCTTTCTTT
TRBV18	NA	TRBJ2-5	TRBD2	CASSQGSGRETQYF	TGTGCCAGCTCACAGGGGAGCGGGAGAGAGACCCAGTACTTC
TRBV13	NA	TRBJ1-6	TRBD1	CASSRTGTNSPLHF	TGTGCCAGCAGCCGGACAGGGACGAATTCACCCCTCCACTTT
TRBV15	NA	TRBJ1-4	NA	CATSRGAVATNEKLFF	TGTGCCACCAGCAGAGGGGCAGTCGCAACTAATGAAAAACTGTTTTTT
TRBV5-4	few	TRBJ2-5	NA	CASSRGGFDGETQYF	TGTGCCAGCAGCCGAGGAGGGTTTGACGGAGAGACCCAGTACTTC
TRBV7-2	NA	TRBJ1-4	NA	CASSAVSQGLLHNEKLFF	TGTGCCAGCAGCGCTGTGTCTCAGGGTCTCCTCCATAATGAAAAACTGTTTTTT
TRBV9	NA	TRBJ1-1	NA	CASSGRETEAFF	TGTGCCAGCAGCGGGCGGGAGACTGAAGCTTTCTTT
TRBV7-9	NA	TRBJ2-1	TRBD2	CASSLFGGASGGYNEQFF	TGTGCCAGCAGCTTATTCGGCGGCGCTAGCGGAGGTTACAATGAGCAGTTCTTC
TRBV5-1	NA	TRBJ1-4	TRBD1	CASRTGQELNEKLFF	TGCGCCAGCAGAACGGGACAGGAGCTTAATGAAAAACTGTTTTTT
TRBV11-2	once	TRBJ1-4	NA	CASSFRGGREKLFF	TGTGCCAGCAGCTTCAGGGGTGGTCGGGAAAAACTGTTTTTT
TRBV28	NA	TRBJ2-1	TRBD2	CASRASHWEPGLAGRFNNEQFF	TGTGCCAGCAGAGCTTCACACTGGGAACCGGGACTAGCGGGGAGGTTTAACAATGAGCAGTTCTTC
TRBV27	NA	TRBJ2-1	TRBD2	CASSPGLAGGSYNEQFF	TGTGCCAGCAGTCCCGGACTAGCGGGAGGGTCCTACAATGAGCAGTTCTTC
TRBV5-8	NA	TRBJ1-4	NA	CASSRDTDNEKLFF	TGTGCCAGCAGCCGTGACACCGATAATGAAAAACTGTTTTTT
TRBV6-5	NA	TRBJ2-5	NA	CASSYGGNQETQYF	TGTGCCAGCAGTTACGGCGGAAACCAAGAGACCCAGTACTTC